This T cell receptor (beta chain) was identified in a study of regulatory and conventional T cells in RAG deficiency. There are 11 residues in the CDR3. TCRdb's copy holds only in-frame clones and misses some; the assay was immunoSEQ multiplex PCR. This table holds roughly 19,000 clones, roughly 89% found once. The study's findings and limits: Omenn patients showed >85% Treg-Tconv overlap and shorter CDR3 lengths. RAG-deficient patients showed markedly lower Shannon entropy and higher Simpson indices than control T-cell subsets.

This clone has only one observation. Antigen specificity is unknown. Genomic DNA came from blood regulatory T cells gated CD4+ CD25-high CD127-low. These same data were also listed under a study on regulatory T cells. From that second work: Amplification used 52 TRBV primers and 13 TRBJ primers.

The chain couples TRBV21-1 to TRBJ2-1. TRBV21-1 is an annotated pseudogene. The sequence came from a human donor in good health. Sequenced: Tregs sorted from blood. CDR3 DNA: TGTGCCAGCGGCAGGGGGTATGAGCAGTTCTTC. This gives the protein CASGRGYEQFF.